The present T cell receptor (beta chain) was sequenced within a study of blood T cell repertoires in COVID-19. The repertoire was sequenced with immunoSEQ multiplex PCR; TCRdb's copy has only in-frame clones and lacks some. The sample holds roughly 150,000 clones, 60% to 85% seen once. Germline V gene lookup returns CDR1 KGHSH and CDR2 LQKENI. This CDR3 comprises 13 residues. V was cut by 6 bases and J by 7 bases, with 16 bases left in between. This chain connects TRBV18 to TRBJ2-7; weak D call: TRBD2 (6 bases). Sequencing was carried out using peripheral blood. This TCR was recovered from a man between 60 and 75 years old with acute or convalescent COVID-19. CDR3 protein: CASSPSYAGEQYF. CDR3 DNA sequence: TGTGCCAGCTCTCCAAGTTATGCGGGGGAGCAGTACTTC.